This paragraph covers one T cell receptor (beta chain) sequence. No cognate antigen has been identified for it. Per-base quality was not reported, and no clone a single base away is much larger than it. The V end loses 1 base and the J end loses 3 bases, and a stretch of 13 bases separates them. Its CDR3 holds 15 amino acids, cysteine through phenylalanine. The CDR3 DNA has 45 bases and is translated from base 1. CDR1 and CDR2 are drawn from the germline V gene: SGHRS, YFSETQ. A second Seattle source provided samples from volunteer blood donors who had recovered from COVID-19. Each collaborating institution followed its own protocols to collect whole blood in K2EDTA tubes. For TCRbeta analysis, collaborators shipped samples in one of three forms: frozen whole blood, isolated PBMCs, or DNA extracted from either of those sample types. The sample originates from a study of blood T cell repertoires in COVID-19 (TCRdb year 2020). The study in broad terms: Samples covering the acute and convalescent phases of COVID-19 were provided by collaborators in the United States, Italy and Spain. Nearly every sample came with metadata listing a de-identified subject ID, COVID-19 status, age in years and sex. The samples were drawn from two sources: the first 160 participants of the ongoing ImmuneRACE study, and fewer than 1,500 subjects contributed by 6 global collaborators. Subjects who had been exposed to COVID-19, were actively infected with it, or had recovered from it provided the deeply sampled blood TCRbeta repertoires that made up the dataset. HLA class I and class II types, where available, came from metadata supplied by the sample provider rather than from assay-based typing. The repertoires were made available in a free public database intended to serve as a resource for research on the immune response to SARS-CoV-2. The prospective study material was composed of cDNA or gDNA derived from T cells, B-cell-depleted T cells, or PBMCs. Paper-wide results and their limitations: How much clinical and demographic metadata was included differed by source and by participant, and the metadata was provided uncurated.

TCRbeta CDR3 regions were amplified from genomic DNA by means of the immunoSEQ Assay, a bias-controlled multiplex PCR. Turning to the authors' computational methods: Nucleated cell counts per sample were estimated from amplification of reference gene primers within the assay. To quantify the absolute abundance of each unique TCRbeta CDR3 rearrangement, sequence reads were collapsed and filtered. Productive Simpson clonality was computed per sample as the square root of Simpson's diversity index over productive rearrangements. The immuneACCESS repertoire file appears here via TCRdb, limited to in-frame rearrangements. These files lack a portion of the clones; in checked studies, under half of the deficit traces to unresolved V genes, and the cause of the others is not known. That table supplies the V and J calls and clone size; D and trimming were determined from the DNA. In this sample the table shows over 95,000 clones, roughly 88% of which occur a single time. Over 6.5% of the sample is in the top ten clones.

The chain was built from TRBV5-1 and TRBJ1-2, and perhaps TRBD1 as D gene, on 5 matching bases. The specimen was peripheral blood. The clonotype comes from a woman in her 70s who had recovered from COVID-19. Here the CDR3 is given as CASSLRGREDYGYTF. The nucleotide sequence is given as TGCGCCAGCAGCTTGAGGGGCAGGGAGGACTATGGCTACACCTTC.